This entry features one TCR beta chain sequence. Its antigen is not known. This record belongs to a study of cytomegalovirus exposure and HLA in healthy donors. Study outcomes and limitations: One cluster of highly shared sequence variants probably arose as a sequencing artifact. In vitro, three CMV-associated chains proved specific for CMV antigens.

Both 60 Vbeta primers and 13 Jbeta primers went into the PCR. Clones were sequenced by immunoSEQ multiplex PCR, and TCRdb holds only the in-frame ones, with some missing. The table has around 210,000 clones, around 77% seen once; the top ten hold less than 3.5%. Unrecorded immune exposure was likely among donors, who were nominally healthy when sampled. This CDR3 comprises 15 residues. CDR1 and CDR2 from the germline V gene are MNHEY and SMNVEV (reference sequence). J gave up 9 bases and V 6 bases, and 10 bases lay outside the gene matches. This receptor was identified in a woman in her 30s in good health and CMV-seronegative. The sequencing input was PBMCs. V is TRBV27 and J is TRBJ2-1; 11 bases map to TRBD2. CDR3 sequence reads: CASSKTSGSLGEQFF. CDR3 in DNA: TGTGCCAGCAGCAAAACTAGCGGGAGTTTGGGTGAGCAGTTCTTC.